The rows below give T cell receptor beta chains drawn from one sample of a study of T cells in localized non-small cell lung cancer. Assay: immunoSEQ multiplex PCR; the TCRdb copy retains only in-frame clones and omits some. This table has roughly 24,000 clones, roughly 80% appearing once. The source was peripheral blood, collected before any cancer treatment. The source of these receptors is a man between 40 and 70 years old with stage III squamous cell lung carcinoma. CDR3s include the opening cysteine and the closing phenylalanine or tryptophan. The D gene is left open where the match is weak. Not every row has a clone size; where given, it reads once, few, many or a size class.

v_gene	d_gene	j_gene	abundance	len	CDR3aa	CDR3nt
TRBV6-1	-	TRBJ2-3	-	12	CASMWEEDTQYF	TGTGCCAGCATGTGGGAAGAAGATACGCAGTATTTT
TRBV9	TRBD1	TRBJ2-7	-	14	CASRGRTGYHEQYF	TGTGCCAGCAGAGGTAGGACAGGGTATCACGAGCAGTACTTC
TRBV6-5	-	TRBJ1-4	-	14	CASSSGDSNEKLFF	TGTGCCAGCAGTTCCGGCGACAGTAATGAAAAACTGTTTTTT
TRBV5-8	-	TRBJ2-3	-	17	CASSVNRVFPEGDTQYF	TGTGCCAGCAGCGTTAACAGGGTTTTTCCGGAAGGGGATACGCAGTATTTT
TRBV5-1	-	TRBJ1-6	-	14	CASSSQEYNSPLHF	TGCGCCAGCAGCTCTCAGGAGTATAATTCACCCCTCCACTTT
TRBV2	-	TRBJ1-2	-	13	CASTPTSGNGYTF	TGTGCCAGCACCCCGACGTCGGGCAATGGCTACACCTTC
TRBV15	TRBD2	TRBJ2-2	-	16	CATSSRLAGAQGELFF	TGTGCCACCAGCTCTCGACTAGCGGGGGCCCAGGGGGAGCTGTTTTTT
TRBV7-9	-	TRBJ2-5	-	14	CASSLANREETQYF	TGTGCCAGCAGCTTAGCGAACAGGGAAGAGACCCAGTACTTC
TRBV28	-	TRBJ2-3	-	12	CASNRESDTQYF	TGTGCCAGCAACAGGGAATCGGATACGCAGTATTTT
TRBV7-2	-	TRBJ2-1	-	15	CASSLVGEAIHEQFF	TGTGCCAGCAGCTTGGTGGGGGAGGCGATTCATGAGCAGTTCTTC
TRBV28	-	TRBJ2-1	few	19	CASSSSPFSESISYNEQFF	TGTGCCAGCAGTTCCTCCCCCTTTAGCGAGTCCATCTCCTACAATGAGCAGTTCTTC
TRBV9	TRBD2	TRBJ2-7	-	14	CASSVSGTHYEQYF	TGTGCCAGCAGCGTGAGCGGGACCCACTACGAGCAGTACTTC
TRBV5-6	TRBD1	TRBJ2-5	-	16	CASSLEVGRGSETQYF	TGTGCCAGCAGCTTGGAAGTAGGCAGGGGGTCGGAGACCCAGTACTTC
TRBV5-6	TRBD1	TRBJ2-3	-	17	CASSSPGQGSGADTQYF	TGTGCCAGCAGCTCACCGGGACAGGGGTCCGGGGCAGATACGCAGTATTTT
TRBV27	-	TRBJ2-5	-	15	CASSLGTWGTQTQYF	TGTGCCAGCAGTTTAGGGACTTGGGGTACACAGACCCAGTACTTC
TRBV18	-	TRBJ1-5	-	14	CASSPKPAGEPQHF	TGTGCCAGCTCACCAAAACCGGCGGGGGAACCCCAGCATTTT
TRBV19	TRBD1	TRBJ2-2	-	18	CASSTIRPGQGTTGELFF	TGTGCCAGTAGCACGATAAGGCCGGGACAGGGGACGACCGGGGAGCTGTTTTTT
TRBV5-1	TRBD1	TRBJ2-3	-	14	CASSLAGGPDTQYF	TGCGCCAGCAGCTTGGCAGGGGGCCCAGATACGCAGTATTTT
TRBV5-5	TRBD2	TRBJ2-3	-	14	CASSLASGRDTQYF	TGTGCCAGCAGCTTGGCTAGCGGGAGAGATACGCAGTATTTT
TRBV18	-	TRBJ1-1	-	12	CASSVMNTEAFF	TGTGCCAGCTCCGTTATGAACACTGAAGCTTTCTTT
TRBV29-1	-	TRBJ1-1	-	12	CSVGHGDTEAFF	TGCAGCGTCGGACATGGGGACACTGAAGCTTTCTTT
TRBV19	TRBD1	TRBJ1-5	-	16	CASSGGTGNSNQPQHF	TGTGCCAGTAGTGGCGGGACAGGGAATAGCAATCAGCCCCAGCATTTT
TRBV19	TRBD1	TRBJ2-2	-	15	CASSQGQGNTGELFF	TGTGCCAGTAGCCAAGGACAGGGGAACACCGGGGAGCTGTTTTTT
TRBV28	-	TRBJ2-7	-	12	CASTTGVYEQYF	TGTGCCAGCACAACGGGAGTCTACGAGCAGTACTTC
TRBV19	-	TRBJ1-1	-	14	CASSIDWADTEAFF	TGTGCCAGTAGTATAGATTGGGCGGACACTGAAGCTTTCTTT
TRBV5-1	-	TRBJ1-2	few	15	CASSLGPNTDYGYTF	TGCGCCAGCAGCTTGGGGCCTAATACGGACTATGGCTACACCTTC
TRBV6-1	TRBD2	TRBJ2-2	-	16	CASSEVSGGSTGELFF	TGTGCCAGCAGTGAAGTTAGCGGGGGTTCCACCGGGGAGCTGTTTTTT
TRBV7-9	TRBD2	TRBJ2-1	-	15	CASSFGTSGSNEQFF	TGTGCCAGCAGCTTTGGGACTAGTGGGTCTAATGAGCAGTTCTTC
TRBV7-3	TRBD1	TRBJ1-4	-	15	CASSQSGGAKEKLFF	TGTGCCAGCAGCCAATCAGGGGGCGCGAAGGAAAAACTGTTTTTT
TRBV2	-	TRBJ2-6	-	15	CASSEISSGANVLTF	TGTGCCAGCAGTGAAATCTCCTCTGGGGCCAACGTCCTGACTTTC
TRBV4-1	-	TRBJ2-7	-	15	CASSQADEMAHEQYF	TGCGCCAGCAGCCAAGCCGATGAAATGGCTCACGAGCAGTACTTC
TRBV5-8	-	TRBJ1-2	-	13	CASSLRLESGYTF	TGTGCCAGCAGCTTGCGTCTAGAGAGTGGCTACACCTTC
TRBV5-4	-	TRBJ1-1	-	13	CASSLVEGTEAFF	TGTGCCAGCAGCTTGGTGGAGGGGACTGAAGCTTTCTTT
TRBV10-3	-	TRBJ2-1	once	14	CAISDGAKNNEQFF	TGTGCCATCAGTGACGGGGCCAAGAACAATGAGCAGTTCTTC
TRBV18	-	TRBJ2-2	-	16	CASSPRRLDHTGELFF	TGTGCCAGCTCACCCCGCCGACTCGATCACACCGGGGAGCTGTTTTTT
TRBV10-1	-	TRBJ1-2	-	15	CASSDGTVGLGGYTF	TGCGCCAGCAGCGACGGGACGGTTGGACTGGGGGGCTACACCTTC
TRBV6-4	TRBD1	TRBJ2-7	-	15	CASRSKGTGPYEQYF	TGTGCCAGCAGGAGCAAGGGGACAGGGCCCTACGAGCAGTACTTC
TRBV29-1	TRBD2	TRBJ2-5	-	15	CSVGVLAGVKETQYF	TGCAGCGTTGGTGTTCTAGCGGGGGTTAAAGAGACCCAGTACTTC
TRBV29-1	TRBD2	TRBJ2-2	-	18	CSVGKGGFFGSNTGELFF	TGCAGCGTTGGTAAGGGAGGGTTCTTCGGGTCGAACACCGGGGAGCTGTTTTTT
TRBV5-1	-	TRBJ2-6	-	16	CASSLATSTGANVLTF	TGCGCCAGCAGCTTGGCCACATCCACTGGGGCCAACGTCCTGACTTTC
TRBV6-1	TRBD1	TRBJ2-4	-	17	CASSEERGPIAKNIQYF	TGTGCCAGCAGTGAAGAGAGGGGGCCTATAGCCAAAAACATTCAGTACTTC
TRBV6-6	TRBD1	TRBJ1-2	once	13	CASYRGGGYGYTF	TGTGCCAGCTACAGGGGAGGTGGCTATGGCTACACCTTC
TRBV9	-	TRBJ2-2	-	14	CASSVGPSPGELFF	TGTGCCAGCAGCGTAGGCCCCAGTCCCGGGGAGCTGTTTTTT
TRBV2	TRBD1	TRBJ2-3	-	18	CASSPPLGTGTSKDTQYF	TGTGCCAGCAGTCCCCCCCTGGGGACAGGGACATCTAAGGATACGCAGTATTTT
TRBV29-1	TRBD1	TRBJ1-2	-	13	CSVEGQAKGGYTF	TGCAGCGTTGAGGGACAGGCTAAGGGCGGCTACACCTTC
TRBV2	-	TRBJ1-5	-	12	CASRGEGQPQHF	TGTGCCAGCAGGGGGGAGGGACAGCCCCAGCATTTT